This TCR beta chain was obtained from a study of cytomegalovirus exposure and HLA in healthy donors (dated by TCRdb to the late 2010s). About the full investigation: According to an earlier analysis of several hundred of the donors, roughly 180 million T cells yielded 90 million to 140 million unique TCR beta sequences and approximately 280 Gb of sequence data. On average, roughly 240,000 unique TCR beta nucleotide sequences were sequenced per donor among a few hundred genotyped donors of the cohort, with roughly 18% of those sequences being non-productive. Among the approximately 420 genotyped donors, approximately 77% belonged to the genetic ancestry cluster associated with self-reported Caucasian donors. The number of typed donors differed by locus: about 629-640 for A, B, C, DRB1 and DQB1; 500 to 550 for DQA1; around 580 for DPA1; and about 450 for DPB1. In the later analysis, no new phenotypic data were used to find candidate immune exposures; instead, reliance was placed on TCR beta sequences and their occurrence across donors. An early release covering about 600 HLA-typed donors comprised about 290 gigabases of sequencing data and around 86 million unique TCR sequences. To predict cytomegalovirus infection status, the study brought together high-throughput TCR immunosequencing, statistical association of individual TCRs with disease status, and machine learning. HLA typing covered class I and class II loci at four-digit resolution. A separate validation cohort of about 110 different subjects was used in addition to the 666-subject first cohort. An earlier analysis of around 640 of the donors used high-throughput TCR beta sequencing to judge whether each TCR beta V gene segment behaved as functional or pseudogenic. The study used immunosequencing to profile the T cell repertoires of hundreds of subjects and linked those repertoires to cytomegalovirus serostatus. Alongside the repertoire data, information on donor age, sex, ethnicity and CMV serostatus was compiled. Because of strong linkage in the cohort, roughly five DR-DQ haplotypes were treated as single units for association and clustering. To study patterns of TCR occurrence, a later analysis re-analyzed previously published TCR beta repertoires from around 700 donors and added high-resolution HLA genotyping. Genome-wide SNP genotypes for about 65% of the 666 donors were used in a later genetic analysis, which treated that subset as a discovery cohort. The study aimed to test whether cataloging public T cell receptors could reveal signatures of past pathogen exposure. Every repertoire in the discovery cohort had been generated on one and the same sequencing platform.

The cohort comprised some 700 healthy bone marrow donors. At the time of sampling, every cohort member was nominally healthy, though immune exposures that went unrecorded were likely present. The donor was CMV seronegative and belonged to the group of over 350 seronegative cohort members. A peripheral blood sample was collected from each donor, and TCR beta sequencing was performed on peripheral blood mononuclear cells. The Qiagen DNeasy Blood Extraction Kit was used to extract genomic DNA from the blood cell samples. CDR3 length: 12 amino acids, cysteine to phenylalanine. This entry keeps only the CDR3 DNA: 36 bases, framed from base 1. The CDR1 and CDR2 encoded by the germline V gene (reference sequence) are LNHDA and SQIVND. V trim: 10 bases; J trim: 3 bases; unmatched bases: 4. A word on this clone: Which antigen it targets is not known. No base quality values were provided; no much bigger clone lies one nucleotide off.

Receptor libraries were prepared by the immunoSEQ multiplex PCR assay. A mixture of 60 forward primers for TCR Vbeta segments and 13 reverse primers for TCR Jbeta segments was used in the multiplex PCR. The CDR3 region of rearranged TCR beta genes was amplified from genomic DNA by a multiplex PCR assay. The amplified TCR beta libraries were sequenced on the Illumina HiSeq System as 87-base-pair reads. In the authors' own workflow: A later analysis tallied roughly 80 million unique TCR beta chains across the 666 repertoires, and approximately 12 million of those chains were shared by two or more donors. To remove PCR and sequencing errors, raw reads were error-corrected and collapsed into unique sequences using a nearest-neighbor algorithm that merged closely related sequences. To assign V, D and J gene segments, CDR3 sequences were aligned to IMGT reference sequences. Each retained sequence needed at least a six-nucleotide match to both a V gene segment and a J gene segment. A rearrangement was called productive if the CDR3 had no stop codons and remained in frame with V and J, and every other rearrangement was called non-productive. CDR3 was defined by IMGT convention, running from the second conserved V-encoded cysteine to the conserved J-encoded phenylalanine. Sequences without an unambiguous match to a single V gene segment were excluded from the earlier analysis of about 630 of the donors. In an earlier analysis of several hundred of the donors, V segments were called functional above 56.7% productive rearrangements and were called segregating when the between-donor standard deviation exceeded 5%. A statistical classification framework was built for diagnosing cytomegalovirus status from the catalog of TCR beta chain sequences. V and J gene assignment, in a later analysis, came from comparing TCR nucleotide sequences with IMGT/GENE-DB human TR gene sequences. In a later analysis, CDR3 sequences and most-parsimonious VDJ recombination scenarios were assigned using the TCRdist pipeline. In a later analysis, each TCR beta chain was defined by its CDR3 amino acid sequence together with its V-gene family, and reads without a unique V-gene family were excluded. A later analysis removed 592 highly shared, low-generation-probability nucleotide sequences to deal with suspected cross-contamination and a sequencing artifact. In a later analysis, a clonal expansion index for each public chain was calculated from normalized within-repertoire ranks of inferred template counts. In a later analysis, generation probabilities were computed using a VDJ recombination model fitted to out-of-frame rearrangements, and the results were checked against IGoR. Hypergeometric tests were used in a later analysis to score TCR-TCR, TCR-HLA and TCR-CMV co-occurrence, with a repertoire-size bias correction applied to the TCR pairs. A later analysis estimated false discovery rates by permuting HLA or CMV assignments 20 times. A later analysis grouped co-occurring TCRs with DBSCAN, adding TCRdist sequence similarity when clustering within HLA-allele-positive subsets. Repertoires with fewer than 30,000 or more than 120,000 public chains, plus five repertoires with anomalous nucleotide sharing, were excluded from co-occurrence clustering. TCRdb holds this immuneACCESS table with in-frame rearrangements only. Some clones are missing; in checked studies, unresolved V genes explain under half, and the rest has no known cause. D and trimming come from the DNA, and the V and J calls and clone size come from that table. The sample has roughly 140,000 clones on record, roughly 80% of them singletons. 1.2% of the sample is held by the ten biggest clonotypes.

The study at large found these results: In a later analysis, most CMV-associated TCR beta chains were found to appear HLA-restricted, with HLA associations seemingly driven largely by CMV exposure. In a later analysis, the rate of TCR association differed among HLA loci, with DRB1 alleles having the most associated TCRs and HLA-C alleles having the fewest. This cohort had only TCR beta chains sequenced, and the lack of alpha or paired-chain data limited which features could be detected. Strong co-occurrence of HLA alleles, especially DR and DQ, made assigning TCR associations to individual alleles difficult. Compared with the roughly 600-donor mean, donors in an Asian-associated ancestry cluster had fewer N-insertions in productive TCRs, according to a later genetic analysis. Across donors, most TCR sequences were observed very rarely, whereas some public TCRs were present in many individuals. Because some donors lacked HLA typing at each locus, the association tests relied only on the typed subset. The 87-base-pair reads could not distinguish some IMGT-functional V segments, including TRBV6-2 and TRBV6-3, so those segments were excluded. It was suggested by the authors that the approach could potentially be generalized to other disease states and immunological phenotypes. Because counts were too low, seventeen rarely observed V segments, including chromosome 9 orphons, were excluded from the earlier analysis of several hundred of the donors. For the cohort, immune exposure information was limited to CMV serostatus. A few of the identified cytomegalovirus-associated TCR beta chains were confirmed in vitro to be specific for cytomegalovirus antigens. A further reported finding was that TCR beta sequences accurately predicted the HLA-A and HLA-B alleles for most subjects in the first cohort. An association between a missense DCLRE1C variant and V-gene and J-gene trimming of TCR beta chains was found in a later genetic analysis and replicated in an independent cohort. Compared with equally common non-associated chains, HLA-associated TCR beta chains in a later analysis were more clonally expanded and had lower generation probabilities. In the study, approximately 160 TCR beta chains were listed as associated with cytomegalovirus. Roughly uniform sequencing depth across donors was assumed in presence/absence analyses, although this assumption may not hold. Broadly in line with IMGT annotations, most TCR beta V segments showed up in productive rearrangements about 87% or about 30% of the time in an earlier analysis of approximately 640 of the donors. The sequencing pipeline was judged likely to have produced a cluster of highly shared sequence variants as a technical artifact. According to a later analysis, parvovirus B19, influenza, CMV and Epstein-Barr virus appeared linked to several top co-occurrence clusters. A later analysis associated 15,000 to 20,000 TCR beta sequences with specific HLA alleles at a false discovery rate of 0.05. Linkage disequilibrium might explain the correlated functional status among segregating V segments, but an unknown experimental factor could not be ruled out. In both the original and validation cohorts, the classifier was reported to diagnose cytomegalovirus status with high specificity and sensitivity.

The sequence came from a female donor in good health and CMV-seronegative. The sample comprised PBMCs. This receptor chain uses TRBV19 and TRBJ1-1; TRBD1 fits 8 bases in the junction. The CDR3 region reads CATRTGHTEAFF. The nucleotides are TGTGCCACCAGGACAGGGCACACTGAAGCTTTCTTT.